The subject of this entry is one T cell receptor beta chain. Its antigen is still unknown. Within the sample, other DNA sequences also encode this same CDR3. Germline CDR1 SQVTM, CDR2 ANQGSEA. The CDR3 length is 11 residues. V lost 0 bases and J 7 bases, leaving 6 bases between the germline ends. These data are taken from a study of cytomegalovirus exposure and HLA in healthy donors. Whole-study findings and limits: Presence/absence analyses treated sequencing depth as roughly uniform across donors. Further analysis was carried out later, and it showed several of the most significant clusters appearing linked to common viral pathogens. Indistinguishable V segments, including TRBV6-2 and TRBV6-3, were excluded. The classifier was said to identify cytomegalovirus status with high specificity and sensitivity.

Amplification used 60 Vbeta primers and 13 Jbeta primers. Sequenced by immunoSEQ multiplex PCR; TCRdb stores in-frame clones only, minus some. The sample carries 150,000 or so clones, 80% recorded once. Sequenced material: PBMCs. The chain combines TRBV29-1 with TRBJ2-5; D remains ambiguous. This clonotype was obtained from a man between 50 and 59 years old in good health and CMV-seronegative. The CDR3 spells CSVEDPGTQYF. The CDR3 nucleotides read TGCAGCGTTGAAGATCCCGGGACCCAGTACTTC.